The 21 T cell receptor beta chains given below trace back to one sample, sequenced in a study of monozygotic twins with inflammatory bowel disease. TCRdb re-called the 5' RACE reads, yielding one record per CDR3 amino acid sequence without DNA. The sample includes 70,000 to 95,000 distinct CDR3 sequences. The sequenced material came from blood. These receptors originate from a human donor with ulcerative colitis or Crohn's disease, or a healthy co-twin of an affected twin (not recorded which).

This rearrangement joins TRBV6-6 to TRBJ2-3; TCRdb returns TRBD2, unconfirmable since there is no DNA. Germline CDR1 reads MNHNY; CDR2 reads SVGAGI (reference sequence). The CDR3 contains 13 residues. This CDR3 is CASSKLVPDTQYF.

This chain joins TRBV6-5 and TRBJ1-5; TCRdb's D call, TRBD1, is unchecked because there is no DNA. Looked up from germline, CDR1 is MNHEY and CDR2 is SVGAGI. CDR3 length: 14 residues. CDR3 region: CASSLQGGGQPQHF.

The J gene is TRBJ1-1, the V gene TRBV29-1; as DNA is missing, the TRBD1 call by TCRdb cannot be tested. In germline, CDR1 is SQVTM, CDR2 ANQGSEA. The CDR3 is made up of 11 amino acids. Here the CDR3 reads CSTGLNTEAFF.

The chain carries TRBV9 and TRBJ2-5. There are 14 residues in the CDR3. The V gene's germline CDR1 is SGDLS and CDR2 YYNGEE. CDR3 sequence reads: CASSVDMGTETQYF. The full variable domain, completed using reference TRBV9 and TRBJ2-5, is DSGVTQTPKHLITATGQRVTLRCSPRSGDLSVYWYQQSLDQGLQFLIQYYNGEERAKGNILERFSAQQFPDLHSELNLSSLELGDSALYFCASSVDMGTETQYFGPGTRLLVL.

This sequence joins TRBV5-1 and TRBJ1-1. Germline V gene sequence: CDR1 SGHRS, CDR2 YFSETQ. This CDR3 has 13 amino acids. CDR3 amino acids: CASSRQFGDEAFF. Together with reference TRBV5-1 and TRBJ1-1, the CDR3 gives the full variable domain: KAGVTQTPRYLIKTRGQQVTLSCSPISGHRSVSWYQQTPGQGLQFLFEYFSETQRNKGNFPGRFSGRQFSNSRSEMNVSTLELGDSALYLCASSRQFGDEAFFGQGTRLTVV.

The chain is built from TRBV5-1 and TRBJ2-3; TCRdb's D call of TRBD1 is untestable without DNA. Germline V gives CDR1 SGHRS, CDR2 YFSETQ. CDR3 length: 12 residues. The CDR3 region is CASSPLSDTQYF.

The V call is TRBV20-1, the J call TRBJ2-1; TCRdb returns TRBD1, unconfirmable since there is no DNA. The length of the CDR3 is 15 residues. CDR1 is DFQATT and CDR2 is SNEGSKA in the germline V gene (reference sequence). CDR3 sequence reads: CSANPTVRGVNEQFF.

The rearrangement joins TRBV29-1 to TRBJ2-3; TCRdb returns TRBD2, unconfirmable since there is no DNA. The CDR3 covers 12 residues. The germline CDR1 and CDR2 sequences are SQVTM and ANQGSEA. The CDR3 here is CSVDNRYDTQYF.

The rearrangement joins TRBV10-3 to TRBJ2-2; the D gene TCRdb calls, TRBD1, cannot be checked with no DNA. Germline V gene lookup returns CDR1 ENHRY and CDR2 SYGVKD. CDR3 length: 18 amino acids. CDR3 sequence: CAISDPTSWTANTGELFF.

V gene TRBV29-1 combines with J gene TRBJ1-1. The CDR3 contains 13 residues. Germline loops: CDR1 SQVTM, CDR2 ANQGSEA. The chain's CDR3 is CSVEGFTNTEAFF.

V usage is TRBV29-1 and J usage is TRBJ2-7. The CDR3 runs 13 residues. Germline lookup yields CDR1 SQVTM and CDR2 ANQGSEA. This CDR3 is CSVAKYNSYEQYF.

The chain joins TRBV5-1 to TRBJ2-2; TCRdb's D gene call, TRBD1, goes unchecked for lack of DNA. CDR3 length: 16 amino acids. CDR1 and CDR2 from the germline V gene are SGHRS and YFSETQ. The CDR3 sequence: CASSLNGGANTGELFF.

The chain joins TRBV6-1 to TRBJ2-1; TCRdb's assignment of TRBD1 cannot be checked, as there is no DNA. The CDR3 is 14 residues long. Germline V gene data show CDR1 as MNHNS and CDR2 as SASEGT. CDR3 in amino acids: CASSSQRPRNEQFF.

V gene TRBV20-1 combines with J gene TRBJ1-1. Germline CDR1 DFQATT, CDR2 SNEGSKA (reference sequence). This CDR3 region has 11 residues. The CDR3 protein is CSAYRASQAFF.

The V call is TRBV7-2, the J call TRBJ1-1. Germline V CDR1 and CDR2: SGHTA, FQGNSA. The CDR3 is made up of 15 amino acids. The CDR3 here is CASSPQVIMGTEAFF. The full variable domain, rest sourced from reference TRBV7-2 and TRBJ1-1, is GAGVSQSPSNKVTEKGKDVELRCDPISGHTALYWYRQSLGQGLEFLIYFQGNSAPDKSGLPSDRFSAERTGGSVSTLTIQRTQQEDSAVYLCASSPQVIMGTEAFFGQGTRLTVV.

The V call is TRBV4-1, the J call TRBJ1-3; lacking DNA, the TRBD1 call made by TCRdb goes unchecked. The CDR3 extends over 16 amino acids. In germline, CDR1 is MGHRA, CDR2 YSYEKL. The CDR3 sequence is CASSQVRTGNGNTIYF.

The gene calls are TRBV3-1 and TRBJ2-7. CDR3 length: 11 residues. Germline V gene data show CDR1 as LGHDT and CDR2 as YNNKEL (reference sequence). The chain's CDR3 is CASSQGGEQYF.

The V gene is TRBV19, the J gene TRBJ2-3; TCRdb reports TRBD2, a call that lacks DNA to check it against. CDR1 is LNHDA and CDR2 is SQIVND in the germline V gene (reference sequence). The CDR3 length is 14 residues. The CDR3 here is CASSPAGGLNTQYF.

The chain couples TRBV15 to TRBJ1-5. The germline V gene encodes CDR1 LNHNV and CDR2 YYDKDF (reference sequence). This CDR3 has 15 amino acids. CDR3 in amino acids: CATSSGPLLWKPQHF.

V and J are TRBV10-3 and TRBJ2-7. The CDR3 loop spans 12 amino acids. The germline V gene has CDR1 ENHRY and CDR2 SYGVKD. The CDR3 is CAISEGLYEQYF.

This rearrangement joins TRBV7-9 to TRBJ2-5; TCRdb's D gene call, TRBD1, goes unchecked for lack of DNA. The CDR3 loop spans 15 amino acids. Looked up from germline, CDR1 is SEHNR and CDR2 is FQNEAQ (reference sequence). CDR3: CASSLWTGTQETQYF.